The next 15 T cell receptor beta chains were all read from a single sample in a study of T cells in Graves' hyperthyroidism and ophthalmopathy. The TCR beta CDR3 regions underwent amplification using RNA transcripts as the source. RT-PCR in the first round (using the HTBI primer set) targeted the TCR CDR3. TCRdb reprocessed the multiplex PCR reads via MiXCR and lists one record per CDR3 protein. The repertoire includes 500,000 to 750,000 distinct CDR3 sequences, just over 45% of them detected once, and roughly 8.2% sits in the top ten. The sequencing input was peripheral blood or thyroid tissue (not recorded which). The receptors derive from a woman aged 18-29 years with Graves' hyperthyroidism.

At least ten counts were recorded for this clonotype. The V call is TRBV4-1, the J call TRBJ1-1, with D tentatively TRBD1 (5 bases). The germline gives CDR1 MGHRA, CDR2 YSYEKL. The CDR3 sequence is 16 residues long. V was pared by 2 bases and J by 0 bases, with 13 bases between. The CDR3, as DNA: TGCGCCAGCAGCCAAATTCCAGGGCGGATGAACACTGAAGCTTTCTTT. Its translation is CASSQIPGRMNTEAFF.

This clonotype was observed many times. The rearrangement joins TRBV20-1 to TRBJ1-4; D is perhaps TRBD1 (6 bases). Per germline, CDR1 DFQATT and CDR2 SNEGSKA (reference sequence). The CDR3 covers 13 residues. The ends were cut back, 0 bases at V and 7 bases at J, with 9 bases in the middle. The CDR3 bases are TGCAGTGCTAGAGAAGGGGGGGTTGAAAAACTGTTTTTT. Its translation is CSAREGGVEKLFF.

This chain uses TRBV6-4 with TRBJ2-7, with 7 positions matching TRBD2. The tail of the sequence fits TRBJ2-1 better, so the J call may be wrong. The CDR3 runs to 14 residues. Germline loops: CDR1 MRHNA, CDR2 SNTAGT. CDR3 residues: CASSREDATNEQFF. CDR3 coding DNA: TGTGCCAGCAGCCGGGAGGACGCAACCAATGAGCAGTTCTTC.

This chain uses TRBV24-1 with TRBJ2-3; a possible D gene is TRBD1 (6 bases). CDR1 KGHDR and CDR2 SFDVKD come from the germline V gene. Deletions cut 7 bases from V and 1 base from J, with 14 bases between. This CDR3 spans 15 amino acids. The CDR3 DNA reads TGTGCCACCAGGGCAGGGGATGCGGGCACAGATACGCAGTATTTT. It is translated as CATRAGDAGTDTQYF.

This clonotype was counted at least ten times. The gene calls are TRBV11-1 and TRBJ2-7; D tentatively reads TRBD1 or TRBD2 (5 bases each). Looked up from germline, CDR1 is SGHAT and CDR2 is FQDESV (reference sequence). The V and J ends lost 5 bases and 2 bases respectively, with 13 bases between them. CDR3 length equals 14 residues. CDR3 loop: CASSKGRQTYEQYF. CDR3 DNA: TGTGCCAGCAGCAAGGGACGGCAGACCTACGAGCAGTACTTC.

V is TRBV5-1 and J is TRBJ1-3; possibly TRBD1 for D (6 bases). Trimming removed 2 bases from V and 4 bases from J, with 19 bases in between. Germline V lookup: CDR1 SGHRS, CDR2 YFSETQ. There are 17 residues in the CDR3. CDR3 coding DNA: TGCGCCAGCAGCTTAGGACAGAACTATGGCTACGGAAACACCATATATTTT. Translation: CASSLGQNYGYGNTIYF.

This rearrangement joins TRBV20-1 to TRBJ2-7; 12 bases are shared with TRBD2. This CDR3 has 15 residues. From germline, CDR1 is DFQATT and CDR2 SNEGSKA (reference sequence). V dropped 3 bases and J dropped 4; count of bases not matched to a gene: 7. The CDR3 DNA sequence: TGCAGTGCTAGTAAACTAGCGGGAGGTAGTTACGAGCAGTACTTC. This codes for CSASKLAGGSYEQYF.

This chain joins TRBV10-3 and TRBJ2-7; 7 bases line up with TRBD1. The V segment lost 2 bases and the J segment 5 bases; nucleotides outside the gene matches: 3. The V gene's germline CDR1 is ENHRY and CDR2 SYGVKD. The CDR3 contains 13 residues. The DNA of the CDR3 is TGTGCCATCAGTGAGCAGGGGGTGGACGAGCAGTACTTC. Its translation is CAISEQGVDEQYF.

The chain employs TRBV3-1 and TRBJ2-2, with a tentative D call TRBD2 (5 bases). The ends were cut back, 4 bases at V and 4 bases at J, with 10 bases in the middle. The CDR3 has 14 amino acids. Germline loops: CDR1 LGHDT, CDR2 YNNKEL (reference sequence). The CDR3 sequence: CASSPSEGTGELFF. DNA of the CDR3: TGTGCCAGCAGCCCGAGCGAGGGCACCGGGGAGCTGTTTTTT.

The chain joins TRBV25-1 to TRBJ2-2; 11 nucleotides match TRBD2. The V segment lost 6 bases and the J segment 7 bases; nucleotides outside the gene matches: 10. Germline V gives CDR1 MGHDK, CDR2 SYGVNS. The CDR3 covers 16 residues. CDR3 in amino acids: CASRDRTSGSVGELFF. Here the CDR3 DNA reads TGTGCCAGCAGAGATCGTACTAGCGGGAGTGTCGGGGAGCTGTTTTTT.

In its sample, this clonotype was seen many times. The V and J genes are TRBV7-9 and TRBJ1-1; TRBD1 aligns across 8 bases. V shed 6 bases, J shed 1 base, and the junction held 4 bases outside the gene matches. This CDR3 spans 14 amino acids. CDR1 is SEHNR, CDR2 FQNEAQ, per germline (reference sequence). The CDR3 spells CASRSGQGNTEAFF. In DNA form, the CDR3 reads TGTGCCAGCAGATCTGGACAGGGGAACACTGAAGCTTTCTTT.

Many counts were recorded for this clonotype. The chain links TRBV5-1 to TRBJ1-1, with 7 bases lining up with TRBD1. Losses at the gene ends were 4 bases for V and 3 bases for J; bases not matched to a gene: 3. CDR1 and CDR2 (germline): SGHRS, YFSETQ. The CDR3 loop spans 13 amino acids. The CDR3: CASSPGTDTEAFF. CDR3 nucleotides: TGCGCCAGCAGCCCAGGGACAGACACTGAAGCTTTCTTT.

Concerning this clonotype: This may be a read error: a much more frequent sequence differs by one nucleotide. This chain links TRBV20-1 with TRBJ2-7; 8 positions match TRBD2. The CDR3 is made up of 15 amino acids. Germline-derived CDR1 and CDR2 are DFQATT and SNEGSKA (reference sequence). The junction had 14 bases not matched to a gene; V was cut back by 6 bases and J by 4 bases. CDR3 nucleotides: TGCAGTGCCGCCGGGGGGGGCGCCTTAGGATACGAGCAGTACTTC. It encodes CSAAGGGALGYEQYF.

The V and J genes are TRBV6-5 and TRBJ1-5; D gene uncertain. The germline gives CDR1 MNHEY, CDR2 SVGAGI. The CDR3 spans 14 residues. V lost 5 bases to trimming and J lost 14 bases, with 22 bases between them. The CDR3 loop is CASSPPGGRAHEHF. DNA for the CDR3: TGTGCCAGCAGTCCTCCTGGCGGGAGGGCCCACGAGCATTTT.

This clonotype was seen only a few times. The V gene is TRBV20-1, the J gene TRBJ2-2, with TRBD2 matching over 11 bases. The CDR3 extends over 19 amino acids. Germline V gene lookup returns CDR1 DFQATT and CDR2 SNEGSKA (reference sequence). The V gene end was trimmed by 3 bases and the J gene end by 7 bases; junction bases not matched to a gene: 19. The CDR3 is CSASPDSGRASTRNGELFF. The CDR3 DNA reads TGCAGTGCTAGCCCAGATAGCGGGAGGGCCTCCACTAGGAACGGGGAGCTGTTTTTT.